These T cell receptor beta chains were read from a single sample in a study of blood T cell repertoires in COVID-19. Clones were sequenced by immunoSEQ multiplex PCR, and TCRdb holds only the in-frame ones, with some missing. Of roughly 340,000 clones in the sample, over 80% are singletons; the top ten hold roughly 6.3%. The source material was peripheral blood. These TCRs come from a woman aged 50 to 65 with COVID-19, enrolled during active disease. Both conserved end residues are part of each CDR3. The D gene is left open where the match is weak. Clone size is shown for a subset of rows, as once, few, many or a class of expanded clone.

.	TRBV19	TRBJ1-2	.	TGTGCCAGTAGTATAGATCTGGCAGGGTTGAACTATGGCTACACCTTC	CASSIDLAGLNYGYTF
TRBD1	TRBV5-6	TRBJ1-5	.	TGTGCCAGCAGCTTTGGGCATAAGGGGGCTCAGCCCCAGCATTTT	CASSFGHKGAQPQHF
.	TRBV23-1	TRBJ2-3	.	TGCGCCAGCAGTCCATCGGGGCAGGCAGATGGGATAGATACGCAGTATTTT	CASSPSGQADGIDTQYF
.	TRBV6-1	TRBJ1-2	.	TGTGCCAGCAGTGAAGCGCGGGGGGTTGGTGGCTACACCTTC	CASSEARGVGGYTF
TRBD2	TRBV19	TRBJ2-3	.	TGTGCCACCCGGACTAGCGGACGCACAGATACGCAGTATTTT	CATRTSGRTDTQYF
.	TRBV27	TRBJ1-1	once	TGTGCCAGCAGTTTAAGTCGGGGGACTGAAGCTTTCTTT	CASSLSRGTEAFF
.	TRBV27	TRBJ2-7	.	TGTGCCAGCAGGTGGACAGCCGACTACGAGCAGTACTTC	CASRWTADYEQYF
.	TRBV6-5	TRBJ1-3	.	TGTGCCAGCAGTCGGACAACAGGAAACACCATATATTTT	CASSRTTGNTIYF
TRBD1	TRBV30	TRBJ2-4	.	TGTGCCTGGACCAGACCAGGGGGCGGTGGCAAAAACATTCAGTACTTC	CAWTRPGGGGKNIQYF
.	TRBV2	TRBJ1-3	.	TGTGCCAGCAGTGATGACAGGATCTCTGGAAACACCATATATTTT	CASSDDRISGNTIYF
TRBD2	TRBV5-1	TRBJ2-3	.	TGCGCCAGCAGCCCCGGACTAGCGGGAGTCGGCGGTACGCAGTATTTT	CASSPGLAGVGGTQYF
.	TRBV27	TRBJ2-1	.	TGTGCCAGCAGTTTGGGCCCAGGGTTCCTCCCCTACAATGAGCAGTTCTTC	CASSLGPGFLPYNEQFF
TRBD1	TRBV5-1	TRBJ2-7	.	TGCGCCAGCAGCAGGGGACAGGGGGTTGACGAGCAGTACTTC	CASSRGQGVDEQYF
.	TRBV27	TRBJ2-3	.	TGTGCCAGCAGTCCTCTATCCGGGGCAGATACGCAGTATTTT	CASSPLSGADTQYF
.	TRBV4-1	TRBJ2-3	.	TGCGCCAGCAGCCAGTCTCACTTCGGGACAGATACGCAGTATTTT	CASSQSHFGTDTQYF
.	TRBV6-5	TRBJ1-1	.	TGTGCCAGCAGACGACAGACAGAAGCTTTCTTT	CASRRQTEAFF
.	TRBV5-1	TRBJ1-5	.	TGCGCCAGCAGTCCCACAGGGATGTACAGCAATCAGCCCCAGCATTTT	CASSPTGMYSNQPQHF
TRBD1	TRBV2	TRBJ2-2	.	TGTGCCAGCAGTAAGACAGGGGGCGAAACCGGGGAGCTGTTTTTT	CASSKTGGETGELFF
TRBD1	TRBV13	TRBJ1-2	once	TGTGCCAGCAGCTTGAGGAGGGACAGGGACCCCTCGGCAGGCTACACCTTC	CASSLRRDRDPSAGYTF
TRBD2	TRBV9	TRBJ2-5	.	TGTGCCAGCAGTCCACCGGGCGGACTAGCTCATCAAGAGACCCAGTACTTC	CASSPPGGLAHQETQYF
.	TRBV5-1	TRBJ1-5	.	TGCGCCAGCAGCTTGGAAGGACAGTGGAATCATCCCCAGCATTTT	CASSLEGQWNHPQHF
TRBD1	TRBV9	TRBJ2-6	.	TGTGCCAGCAGCGTAGTAGGGGGCCTAAGCTCTGGGGCCAACGTCCTGACTTTC	CASSVVGGLSSGANVLTF
.	TRBV30	TRBJ2-2	.	TGTGCCTGGAGTGCTGCGCGGTTAGTTAACACCGGGGAGCTGTTTTTT	CAWSAARLVNTGELFF
.	TRBV30	TRBJ2-2	.	TGTGCCTGGAGCCCGGGTTACACCGGGGAGCTGTTTTTT	CAWSPGYTGELFF
TRBD1	TRBV29-1	TRBJ2-5	few	TGCAGCGGGAAACAGGGGGCTGGGGAGACCCAGTACTTC	CSGKQGAGETQYF
.	TRBV6-2/TRBV6-3	TRBJ2-4	.	TGTGCCAGCAGTTACTCGATCGAGGGTGAGGCCAAAAACATTCAGTACTTC	CASSYSIEGEAKNIQYF
TRBD1	TRBV11-2	TRBJ2-5	.	TGTGCCAGCAGCTACACGACCGGGACAGGGGGGGGAAAGACCCAGTACTTC	CASSYTTGTGGGKTQYF
.	TRBV18	TRBJ1-2	once	TGTGCCAGCTCACCGCTCGACACTGGGGCGGTGTCTGGCTACACCTTC	CASSPLDTGAVSGYTF
TRBD2	TRBV28	TRBJ2-1	.	TGTGCCAGCAGTTCATACAGCGGGAGGGCGGATAATGAGCAGTTCTTC	CASSSYSGRADNEQFF
.	TRBV11-2	TRBJ2-1	.	TGTGCCAGCAGCTCCCCGTCTCGCGTTAGAGATGAGCAGTTCTTC	CASSSPSRVRDEQFF
.	TRBV19	TRBJ1-1	.	TGTGCCAGTAGTCAATCCGGGGGGACTGAAGCTTTCTTT	CASSQSGGTEAFF
TRBD2	TRBV2	TRBJ2-7	.	TGTGCCAGCAGTGAAGGACCGGGACTAGGGTCCTACGAGCAGTACTTC	CASSEGPGLGSYEQYF
TRBD2	TRBV30	TRBJ2-7	.	TGTGCCTGGAGCCTCGCTTGGCGGGAGTTGAAAAACGAGCAGTACTTC	CAWSLAWRELKNEQYF
TRBD1	TRBV6-1	TRBJ1-2	once	TGTGCCAGCAGTGAATATCACCAGGGGGCATTCCCTCACTATGGCTACACCTTC	CASSEYHQGAFPHYGYTF
TRBD2	TRBV4-2	TRBJ2-2	.	TGTGCCAGCAGCCAAGAGCAAGCGGGAGTTCCTGGGACCGGGGAGCTGTTTTTT	CASSQEQAGVPGTGELFF